The clone carrying this T cell receptor (beta chain) was seen a few times. Its antigen is unknown. The ends were cut back, 0 bases at V and 8 bases at J, with 9 bases in the middle. This CDR3 is 13 amino acids long. CDR1 and CDR2 (germline): LGHNA, YSLEER. These data are taken from a study of T cells after yellow fever vaccination. TCRdb reanalysed the 5' RACE reads using MiXCR and keeps one entry per CDR3 protein. The sample has just under 600,000 distinct CDR3 sequences, roughly 13% seen once. General observations from the study: The CD4 compartment and the CD8 compartment contained a small share of clonotypes in common.

The receptor comes from a man aged 25-40 years who received the YFV17D yellow fever vaccine. The sequencing used PBMCs, collected on the day of the yellow fever booster vaccination. V and J are TRBV4-3 and TRBJ2-3; tentative D call: TRBD2 (5 bases). The DNA for the CDR3 is TGCGCCAGCAGCCAAGATAGAGGGAGTACGCAGTATTTT. It is translated as CASSQDRGSTQYF.